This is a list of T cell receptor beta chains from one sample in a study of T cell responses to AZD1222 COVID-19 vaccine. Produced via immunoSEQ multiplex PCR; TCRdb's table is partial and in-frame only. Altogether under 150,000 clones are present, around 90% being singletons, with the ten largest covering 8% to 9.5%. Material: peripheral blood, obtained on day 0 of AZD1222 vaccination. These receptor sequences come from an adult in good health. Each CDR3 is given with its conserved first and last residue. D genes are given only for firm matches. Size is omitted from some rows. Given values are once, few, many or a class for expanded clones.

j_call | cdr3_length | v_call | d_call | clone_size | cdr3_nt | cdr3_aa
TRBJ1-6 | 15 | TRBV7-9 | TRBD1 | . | TGTGCCAGCAGCCCAGGACAGGGCTATAATTCACCCCTCCACTTT | CASSPGQGYNSPLHF
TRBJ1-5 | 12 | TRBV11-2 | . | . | TGTGCCAGCAGCTTAGATCGGGGGTCCCAGCATTTT | CASSLDRGSQHF
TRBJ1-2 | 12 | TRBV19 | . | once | TGTGCCAGTACCCCACGGGGCTATGGCTACACCTTC | CASTPRGYGYTF
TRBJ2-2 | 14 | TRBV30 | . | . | TGTGCCTGCCCCGGAGGGGGTCCGTCCGGGGAGCTGTTTTTT | CACPGGGPSGELFF
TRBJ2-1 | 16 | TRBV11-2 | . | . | TGTGCCAGCAGCCCCCGAACTGGAAACTCCTACAATGAGCAGTTCTTC | CASSPRTGNSYNEQFF
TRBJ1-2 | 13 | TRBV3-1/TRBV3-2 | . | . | TGTGCCAGCAGCCCCACAGGGTTCTATGGCTACACCTTC | CASSPTGFYGYTF
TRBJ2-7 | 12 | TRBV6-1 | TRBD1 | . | TGTGCCAGCAGTGAGATAGGACAGGGCGAGTACTTC | CASSEIGQGEYF
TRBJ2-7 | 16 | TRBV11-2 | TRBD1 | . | TGTGCCAGCAGCTTAGGGTCAAGGGGGCCTCGATACGAGCAGTACTTC | CASSLGSRGPRYEQYF
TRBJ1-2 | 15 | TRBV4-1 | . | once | TGCGCCAGCAGCCAAGGGTTCGGCAGAGACTATGGCTACACCTTC | CASSQGFGRDYGYTF
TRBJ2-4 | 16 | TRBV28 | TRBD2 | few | TGTGCCAGCAGCCCGAGGTTGGCGGGAGTCAAAAACATTCAGTACTTC | CASSPRLAGVKNIQYF
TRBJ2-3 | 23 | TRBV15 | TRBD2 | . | TGTGCCACCAGCAGGAAGGCTGGTATTAGGGGGACTAGCGGGGGAACTAGCACAGATACGCAGTATTTT | CATSRKAGIRGTSGGTSTDTQYF
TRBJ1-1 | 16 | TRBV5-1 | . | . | TGCGCCAGCAGCCCGCCAAGTACAGGGTGGAACACTGAAGCTTTCTTT | CASSPPSTGWNTEAFF
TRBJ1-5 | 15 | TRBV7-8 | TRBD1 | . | TGTGCCAGCAGGGCCGGTACAGGGGCTTCGCAGCCCCAGCATTTT | CASRAGTGASQPQHF
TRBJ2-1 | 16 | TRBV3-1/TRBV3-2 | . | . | TGTGCCAGCAGCCAAGAGCAAGCGGTCCTGTACAATGAGCAGTTCTTC | CASSQEQAVLYNEQFF
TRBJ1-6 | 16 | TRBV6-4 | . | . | TGTGCCAGCCGCGAAATAGGGACGGTCTATAATTCACCCCTCCACTTT | CASREIGTVYNSPLHF
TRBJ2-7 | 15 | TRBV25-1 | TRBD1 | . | TGTGCCAGCAGGAGGGTACGACAGGGGTCCCACGAGCAGTACTTC | CASRRVRQGSHEQYF
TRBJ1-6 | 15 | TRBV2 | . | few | TGTGCCAGCAGATTACAGAGAGCCAATGATTCACCCCTCCACTTT | CASRLQRANDSPLHF
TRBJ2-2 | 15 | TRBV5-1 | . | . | TGCGCCAGCAGCCTCCAGACAGGGAACACCGGGGAGCTGTTTTTT | CASSLQTGNTGELFF
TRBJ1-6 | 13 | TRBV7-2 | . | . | TGTGCCAGCAGCTTAAGTGTCGGGCACCCCCTCCACTTT | CASSLSVGHPLHF
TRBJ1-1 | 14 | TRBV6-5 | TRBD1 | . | TGTGCCAGCCTAAGGACAGGGGGGAACACTGAAGCTTTCTTT | CASLRTGGNTEAFF
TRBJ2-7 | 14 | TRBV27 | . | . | TGTGCCAGCAGTTTTCGGGGCCAGGTGTACGAGCAGTACTTC | CASSFRGQVYEQYF
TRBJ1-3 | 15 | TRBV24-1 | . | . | TGTGCCACCGGGAGGGGACTCCTCTCTGGAAACACCATATATTTT | CATGRGLLSGNTIYF
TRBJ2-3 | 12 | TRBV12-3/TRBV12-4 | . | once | TGTGCCAGCAGTTTGCTCCGAGATACGCAGTATTTT | CASSLLRDTQYF
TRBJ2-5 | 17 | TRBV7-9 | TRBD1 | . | TGTGCCAGCAGCTTAGCAACCGGGACAGGGATTCGAGAGACCCAGTACTTC | CASSLATGTGIRETQYF
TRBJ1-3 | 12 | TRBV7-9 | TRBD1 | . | TGTGCCAGCATGTGGGGACAGGACACCATATATTTT | CASMWGQDTIYF
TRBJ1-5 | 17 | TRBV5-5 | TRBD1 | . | TGTGCCAGCAGCCCTCTGCCGCGGACAGGGATAAATCAGCCCCAGCATTTT | CASSPLPRTGINQPQHF
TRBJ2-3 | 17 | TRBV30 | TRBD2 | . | TGTGCCTGGAGTGTACTCCGACTAGCGGGAGCGGCAGATACGCAGTATTTT | CAWSVLRLAGAADTQYF
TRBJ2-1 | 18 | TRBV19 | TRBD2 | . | TGTGCCAGTAGTACTGGGACTAGCGGGGGCCTCTCCTACAATGAGCAGTTCTTC | CASSTGTSGGLSYNEQFF
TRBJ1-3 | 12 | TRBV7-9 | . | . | TGTGCCAGCAGCTTCGGAGGAAACACCATATATTTT | CASSFGGNTIYF
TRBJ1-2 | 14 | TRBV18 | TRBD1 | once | TGTGCCAGCTCACCGGGACAGCATAGATATGGCTACACCTTC | CASSPGQHRYGYTF
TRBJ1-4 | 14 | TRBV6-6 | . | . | TGTGCCAGCAGCCACAGAGGGGAGTATGAAAAACTGTTTTTT | CASSHRGEYEKLFF
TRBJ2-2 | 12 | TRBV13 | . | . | TGTGCCAGCAGCGCTGTGATCGGGGAGCTGTTTTTT | CASSAVIGELFF
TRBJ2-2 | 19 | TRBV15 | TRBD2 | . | TGTGCCACCAGCAGAGATAGCGGAGTAGCGGGAGGTCGTAGCGGGGAGCTGTTTTTT | CATSRDSGVAGGRSGELFF
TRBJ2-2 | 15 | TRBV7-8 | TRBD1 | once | TGTGCCAGCAGTAGGGGACAGATGAACACCGGGGAGCTGTTTTTT | CASSRGQMNTGELFF
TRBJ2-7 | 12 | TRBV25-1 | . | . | TGTGCCAGCAAGTCGAACTCGGGCGAGCAGTACTTC | CASKSNSGEQYF
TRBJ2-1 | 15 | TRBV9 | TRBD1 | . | TGTGCCAGCAGCAATGACAGGGGATCCTACAATGAGCAGTTCTTC | CASSNDRGSYNEQFF
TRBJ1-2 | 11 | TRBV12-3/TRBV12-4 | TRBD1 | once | TGTGCCAGCAGCAACAGGGGCGGCTACACCTTC | CASSNRGGYTF
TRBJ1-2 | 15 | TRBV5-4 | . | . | TGTGCCAGCAGCGTACCGGGACTTAATACTCAGGGCTACACCTTC | CASSVPGLNTQGYTF
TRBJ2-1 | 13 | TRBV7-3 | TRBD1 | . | TGTGCCAGCAGCTTTGGACAGGGGAATGAGCAGTTCTTC | CASSFGQGNEQFF
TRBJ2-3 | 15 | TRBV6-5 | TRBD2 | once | TGTGCCAGCTGTCTGGGCGGGGGGCGGGCAGATACGCAGTATTTT | CASCLGGGRADTQYF
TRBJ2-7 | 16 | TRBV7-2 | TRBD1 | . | TGTGCCAGCAGCTTGCCTAGGGACAGGTTTACCTACGAGCAGTACTTC | CASSLPRDRFTYEQYF
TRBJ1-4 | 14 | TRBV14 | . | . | TGTGCCAGCAGCCGGGAAAGACGAGATGGAAAACTGTTTTTT | CASSRERRDGKLFF
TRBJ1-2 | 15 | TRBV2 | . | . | TGTGCCAGCAGTGATTGGGGGGACTCTAACTATGGCTACACCTTC | CASSDWGDSNYGYTF
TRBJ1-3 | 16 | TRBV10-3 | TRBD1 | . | TGTGCCATCAGTGAACTACAGGGGGCTTCTGGAAACACCATATATTTT | CAISELQGASGNTIYF
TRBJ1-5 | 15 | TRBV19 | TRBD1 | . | TGTGCCAGTACACGGACAGGGGCCCTGGAAGGGGCCCAGCATTTT | CASTRTGALEGAQHF
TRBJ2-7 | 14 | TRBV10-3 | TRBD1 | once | TGTGCCATCAGTATAGGGACAGCTAACTACGAGCAGTACTTC | CAISIGTANYEQYF
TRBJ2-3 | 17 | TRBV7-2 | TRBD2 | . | TGTGCCAGCAGCTTAGCGCGGGCTAGCGGGGCGGTAGATACGCAGTATTTT | CASSLARASGAVDTQYF
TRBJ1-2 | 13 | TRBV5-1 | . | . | TGCGCCAGCAGCTTGGCGGGGTTGGATGGCTACACCTTC | CASSLAGLDGYTF
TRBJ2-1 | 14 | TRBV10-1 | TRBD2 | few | TGCGCCAGCAGTCGGACTAGCGGGAGCGGTGAGCAGTTCTTC | CASSRTSGSGEQFF
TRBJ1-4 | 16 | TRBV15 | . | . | TGTGCCACCAGCAATTCGTACAGGGACGATAATGAAAAACTGTTTTTT | CATSNSYRDDNEKLFF
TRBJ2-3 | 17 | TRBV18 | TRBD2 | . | TGTGCCAGCTCACCCTCCCCAGCGGGGTTGAGCACAGATACGCAGTATTTT | CASSPSPAGLSTDTQYF
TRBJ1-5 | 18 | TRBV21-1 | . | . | TGTGCCAGCAGGATGGGGACAGGGGGCGCGATAGGAAATCAGCCCCAGCATTTT | CASRMGTGGAIGNQPQHF
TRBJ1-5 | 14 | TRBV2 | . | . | TGTGCCAGCAGTGGGGCAGCAAAATCTCAGCCCCAGCATTTT | CASSGAAKSQPQHF
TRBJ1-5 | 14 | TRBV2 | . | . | TGTGCCAGCAGTACCCGGAGAAGCAATCAGCCCCAGCATTTT | CASSTRRSNQPQHF
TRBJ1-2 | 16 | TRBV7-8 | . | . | TGTGCCAGCAGCTTAGCGCTTTCACGGACGGCCTATGGCTACACCTTC | CASSLALSRTAYGYTF
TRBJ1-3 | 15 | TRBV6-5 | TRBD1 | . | TGTGCCAGCAGTTACTCGACAGGGGCTGGAAACACCATATATTTT | CASSYSTGAGNTIYF
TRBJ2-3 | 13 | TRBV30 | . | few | TGTGCCTGGAACCCCGGGGGCTTGGATACGCAGTATTTT | CAWNPGGLDTQYF